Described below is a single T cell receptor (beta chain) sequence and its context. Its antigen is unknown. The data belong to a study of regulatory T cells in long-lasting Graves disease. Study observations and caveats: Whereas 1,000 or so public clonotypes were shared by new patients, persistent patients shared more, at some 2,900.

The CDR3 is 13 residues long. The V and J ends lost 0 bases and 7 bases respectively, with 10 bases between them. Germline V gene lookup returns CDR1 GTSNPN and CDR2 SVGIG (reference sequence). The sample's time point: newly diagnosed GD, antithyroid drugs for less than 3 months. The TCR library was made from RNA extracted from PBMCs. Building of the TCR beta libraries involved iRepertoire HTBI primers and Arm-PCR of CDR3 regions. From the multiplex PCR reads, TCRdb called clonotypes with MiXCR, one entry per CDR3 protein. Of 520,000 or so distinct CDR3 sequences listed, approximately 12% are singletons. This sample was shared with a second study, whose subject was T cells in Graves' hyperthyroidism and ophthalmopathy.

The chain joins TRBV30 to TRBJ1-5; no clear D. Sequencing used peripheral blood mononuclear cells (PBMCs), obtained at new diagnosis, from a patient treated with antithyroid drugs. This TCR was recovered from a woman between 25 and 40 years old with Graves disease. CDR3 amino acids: CAWSVFEGQPQHF. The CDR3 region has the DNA TGTGCCTGGAGTGTGTTTGAAGGACAGCCCCAGCATTTT.